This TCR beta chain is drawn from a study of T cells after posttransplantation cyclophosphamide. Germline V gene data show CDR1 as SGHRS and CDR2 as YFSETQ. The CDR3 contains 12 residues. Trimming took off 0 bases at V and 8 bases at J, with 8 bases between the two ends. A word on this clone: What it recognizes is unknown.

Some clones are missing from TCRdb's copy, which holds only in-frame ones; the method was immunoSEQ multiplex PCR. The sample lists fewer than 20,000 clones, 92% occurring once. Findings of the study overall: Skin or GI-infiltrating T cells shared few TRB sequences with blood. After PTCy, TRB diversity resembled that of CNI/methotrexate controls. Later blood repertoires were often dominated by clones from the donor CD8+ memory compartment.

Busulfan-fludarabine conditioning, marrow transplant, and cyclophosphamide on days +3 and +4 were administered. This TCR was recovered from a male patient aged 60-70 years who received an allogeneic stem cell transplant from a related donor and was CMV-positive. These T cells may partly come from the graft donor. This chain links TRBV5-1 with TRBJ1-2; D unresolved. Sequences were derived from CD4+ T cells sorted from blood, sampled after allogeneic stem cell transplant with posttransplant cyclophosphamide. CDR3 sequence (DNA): TGCGCCAGCAGCTTGGCCGGGGAAGGCTACACCTTC. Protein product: CASSLAGEGYTF.